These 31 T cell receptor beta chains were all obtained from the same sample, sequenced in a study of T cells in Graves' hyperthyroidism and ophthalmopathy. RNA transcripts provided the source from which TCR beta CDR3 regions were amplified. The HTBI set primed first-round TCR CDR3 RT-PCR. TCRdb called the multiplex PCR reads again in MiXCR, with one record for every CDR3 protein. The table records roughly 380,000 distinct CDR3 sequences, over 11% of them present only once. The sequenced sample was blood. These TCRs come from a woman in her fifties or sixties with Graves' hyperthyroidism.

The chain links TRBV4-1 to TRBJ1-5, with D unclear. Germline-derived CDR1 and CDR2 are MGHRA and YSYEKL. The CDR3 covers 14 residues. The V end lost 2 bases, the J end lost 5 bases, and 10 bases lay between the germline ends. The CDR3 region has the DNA TGCGCCAGCAGCCAAATGAGAAATGATCAGCCCCAGCATTTT. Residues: CASSQMRNDQPQHF.

This chain's CDR3 is CATSRERNTEAFF. CDR3 bases: TGTGCCACCAGCAGAGAAAGGAACACTGAAGCTTTCTTT. The chain joins TRBV15 to TRBJ1-1; D remains ambiguous. The germline V gene has CDR1 LNHNV and CDR2 YYDKDF (reference sequence). Trimming left V 0 bases short and J 1 base short, with 3 bases between. This CDR3 is 13 amino acids long.

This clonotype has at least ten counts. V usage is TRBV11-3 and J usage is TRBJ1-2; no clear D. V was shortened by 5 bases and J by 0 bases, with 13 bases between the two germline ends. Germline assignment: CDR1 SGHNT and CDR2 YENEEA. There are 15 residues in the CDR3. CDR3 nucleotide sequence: TGTGCCAGCAGCCTAAGGACGGGAACTAACTATGGCTACACCTTC. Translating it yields CASSLRTGTNYGYTF.

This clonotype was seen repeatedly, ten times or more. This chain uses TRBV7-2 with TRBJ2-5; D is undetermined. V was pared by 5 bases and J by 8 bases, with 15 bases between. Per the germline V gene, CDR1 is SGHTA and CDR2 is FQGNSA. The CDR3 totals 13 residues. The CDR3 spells CASSHASSPTQYF. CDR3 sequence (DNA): TGTGCCAGCAGCCACGCATCCTCCCCAACCCAGTACTTC.

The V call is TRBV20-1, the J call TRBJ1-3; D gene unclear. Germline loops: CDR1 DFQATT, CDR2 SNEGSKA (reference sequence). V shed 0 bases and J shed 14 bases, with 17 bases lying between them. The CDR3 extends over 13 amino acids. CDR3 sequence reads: CSARDPREPSLYF. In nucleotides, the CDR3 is TGCAGTGCTAGAGATCCCCGTGAGCCAAGCCTATATTTT.

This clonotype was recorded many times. The DNA of the CDR3 is TGTGCCAGCAGCCCTCGTTCGGCTAGCGGCTACAATGAGCAGTTCTTC. It encodes CASSPRSASGYNEQFF. The chain employs TRBV11-2 and TRBJ2-1; TRBD2 matches 7 bases. Germline V gives CDR1 SGHAT, CDR2 FQNNGV. The CDR3 has 16 amino acids. After removal of 5 bases from V and 3 bases from J, the junction contained 10 bases not matched to a gene.

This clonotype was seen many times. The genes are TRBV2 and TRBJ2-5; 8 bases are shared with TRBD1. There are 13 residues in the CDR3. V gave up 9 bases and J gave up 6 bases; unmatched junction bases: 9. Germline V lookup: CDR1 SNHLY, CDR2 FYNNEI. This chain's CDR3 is CASRTGRGQTQYF. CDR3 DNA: TGTGCCAGTCGTACAGGCAGGGGGCAGACCCAGTACTTC.

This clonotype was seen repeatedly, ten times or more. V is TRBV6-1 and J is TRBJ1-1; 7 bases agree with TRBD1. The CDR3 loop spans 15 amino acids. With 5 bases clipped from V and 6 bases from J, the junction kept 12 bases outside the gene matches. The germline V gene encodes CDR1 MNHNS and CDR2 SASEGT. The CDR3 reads CASSPRKQGPPEAFF. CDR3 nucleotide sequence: TGTGCCAGCAGTCCGCGCAAACAGGGGCCCCCTGAAGCTTTCTTT.

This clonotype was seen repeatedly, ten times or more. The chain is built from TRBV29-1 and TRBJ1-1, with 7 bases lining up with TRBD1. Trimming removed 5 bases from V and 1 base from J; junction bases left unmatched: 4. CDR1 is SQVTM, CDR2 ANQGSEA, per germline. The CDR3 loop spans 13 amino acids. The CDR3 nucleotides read TGCAGCGTTCTGGACAGGACGAACACTGAAGCTTTCTTT. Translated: CSVLDRTNTEAFF.

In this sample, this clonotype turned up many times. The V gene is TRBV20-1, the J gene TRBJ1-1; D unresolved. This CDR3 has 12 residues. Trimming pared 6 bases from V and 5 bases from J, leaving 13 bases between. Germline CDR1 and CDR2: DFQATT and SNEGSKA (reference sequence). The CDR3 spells CSAPFQETEAFF. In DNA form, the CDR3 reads TGCAGTGCCCCCTTCCAGGAGACTGAAGCTTTCTTT.

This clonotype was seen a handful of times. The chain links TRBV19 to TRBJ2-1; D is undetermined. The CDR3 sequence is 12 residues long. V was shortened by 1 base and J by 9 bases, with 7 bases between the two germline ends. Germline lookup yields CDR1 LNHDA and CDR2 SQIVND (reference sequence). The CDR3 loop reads CASSIGWGEQFF. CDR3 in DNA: TGTGCCAGTAGTATAGGCTGGGGTGAGCAGTTCTTC.

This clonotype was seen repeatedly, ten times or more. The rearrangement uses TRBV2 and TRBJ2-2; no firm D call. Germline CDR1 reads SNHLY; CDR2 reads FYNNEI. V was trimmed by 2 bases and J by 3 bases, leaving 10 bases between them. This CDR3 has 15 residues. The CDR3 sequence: CASSEQGRDTGELFF. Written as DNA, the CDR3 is TGTGCCAGCAGTGAACAAGGTCGGGACACCGGGGAGCTGTTTTTT.

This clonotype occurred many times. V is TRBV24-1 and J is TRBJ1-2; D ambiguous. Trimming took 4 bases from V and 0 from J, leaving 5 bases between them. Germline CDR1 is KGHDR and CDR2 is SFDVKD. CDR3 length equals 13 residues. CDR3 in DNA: TGTGCCACCAGTGAGAACACTAACTATGGCTACACCTTC. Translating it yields CATSENTNYGYTF.

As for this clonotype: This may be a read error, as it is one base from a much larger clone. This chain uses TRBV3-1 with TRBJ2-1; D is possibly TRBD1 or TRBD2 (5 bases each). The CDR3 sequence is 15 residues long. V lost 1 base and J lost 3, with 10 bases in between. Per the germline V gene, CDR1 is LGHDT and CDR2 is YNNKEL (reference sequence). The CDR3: CASSQAGPDYNEQFF. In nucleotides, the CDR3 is TGTGCCAGCAGCCAAGCGGGGCCCGACTACAATGAGCAGTTCTTC.

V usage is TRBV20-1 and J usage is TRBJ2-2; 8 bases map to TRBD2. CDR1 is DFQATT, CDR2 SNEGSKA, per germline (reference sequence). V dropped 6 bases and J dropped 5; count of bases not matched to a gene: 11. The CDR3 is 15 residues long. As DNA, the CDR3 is TGCAGTGCCCTCGGGGGGGGGGGGGGGACCGGGGAGCTGTTTTTT. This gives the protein CSALGGGGGTGELFF.

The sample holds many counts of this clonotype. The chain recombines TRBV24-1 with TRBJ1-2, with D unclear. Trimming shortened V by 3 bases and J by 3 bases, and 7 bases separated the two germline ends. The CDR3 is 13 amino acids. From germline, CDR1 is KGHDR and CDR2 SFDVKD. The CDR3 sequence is CATSDRSDYGYTF. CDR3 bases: TGTGCCACCAGTGATCGGTCAGACTATGGCTACACCTTC.

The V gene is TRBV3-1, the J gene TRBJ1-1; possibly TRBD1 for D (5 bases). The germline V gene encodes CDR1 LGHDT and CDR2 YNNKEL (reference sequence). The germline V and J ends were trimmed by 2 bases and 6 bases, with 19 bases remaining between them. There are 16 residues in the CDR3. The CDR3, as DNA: TGTGCCAGCAGCCAAAGACACAGGCAGTACTTTTCTGAAGCTTTCTTT. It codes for CASSQRHRQYFSEAFF.

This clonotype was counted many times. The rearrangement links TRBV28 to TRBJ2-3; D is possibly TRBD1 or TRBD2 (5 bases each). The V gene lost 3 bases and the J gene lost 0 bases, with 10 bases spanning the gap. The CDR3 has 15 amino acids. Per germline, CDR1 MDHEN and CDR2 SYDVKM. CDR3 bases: TGTGCCAGCAGTTTGTCCGGGGCGAGCACAGATACGCAGTATTTT. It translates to CASSLSGASTDTQYF.

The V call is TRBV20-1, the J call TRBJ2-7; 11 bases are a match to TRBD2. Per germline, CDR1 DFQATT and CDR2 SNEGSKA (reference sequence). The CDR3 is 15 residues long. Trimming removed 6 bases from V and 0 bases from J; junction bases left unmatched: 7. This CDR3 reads CSAIYSGRASYEQYF. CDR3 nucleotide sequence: TGCAGTGCAATATATAGCGGGAGGGCCTCCTACGAGCAGTACTTC.

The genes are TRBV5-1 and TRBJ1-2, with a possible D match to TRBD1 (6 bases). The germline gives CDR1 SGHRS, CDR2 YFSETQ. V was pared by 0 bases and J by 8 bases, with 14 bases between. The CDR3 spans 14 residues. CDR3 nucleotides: TGCGCCAGCAGCTTGGGTACAGGGATTTCCGGCTACACCTTC. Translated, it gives CASSLGTGISGYTF.

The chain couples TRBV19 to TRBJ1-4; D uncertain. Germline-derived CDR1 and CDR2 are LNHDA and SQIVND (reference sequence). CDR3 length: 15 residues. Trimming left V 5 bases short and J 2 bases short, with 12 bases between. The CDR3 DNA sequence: TGTGCCAGTAGTGCTCGAGTAGGTACTAATGAAAAACTGTTTTTT. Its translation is CASSARVGTNEKLFF.

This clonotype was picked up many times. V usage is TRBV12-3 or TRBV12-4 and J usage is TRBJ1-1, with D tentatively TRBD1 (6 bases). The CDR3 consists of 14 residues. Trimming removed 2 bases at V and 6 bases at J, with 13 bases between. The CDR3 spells CASSLLMTGAEAFF. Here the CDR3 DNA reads TGTGCCAGCAGTTTATTGATGACAGGCGCTGAAGCTTTCTTT.

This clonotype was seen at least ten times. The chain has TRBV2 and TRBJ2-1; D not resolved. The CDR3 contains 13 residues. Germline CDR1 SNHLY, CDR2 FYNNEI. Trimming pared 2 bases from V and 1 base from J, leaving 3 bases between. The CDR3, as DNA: TGTGCCAGCAGTGAAAGATCCTACAATGAGCAGTTCTTC. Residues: CASSERSYNEQFF.

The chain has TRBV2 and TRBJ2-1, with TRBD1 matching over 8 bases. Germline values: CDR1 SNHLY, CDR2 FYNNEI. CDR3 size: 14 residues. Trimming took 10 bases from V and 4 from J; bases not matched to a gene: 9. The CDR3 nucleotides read TGTGCCATAGGGACAGGACCTCAATACAATGAGCAGTTCTTC. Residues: CAIGTGPQYNEQFF.

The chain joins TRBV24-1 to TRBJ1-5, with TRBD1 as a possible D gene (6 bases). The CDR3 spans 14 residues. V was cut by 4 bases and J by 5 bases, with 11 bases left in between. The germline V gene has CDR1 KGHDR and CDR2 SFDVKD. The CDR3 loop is CATSEGGRDQPQHF. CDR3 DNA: TGTGCCACCAGTGAAGGGGGTCGTGATCAGCCCCAGCATTTT.

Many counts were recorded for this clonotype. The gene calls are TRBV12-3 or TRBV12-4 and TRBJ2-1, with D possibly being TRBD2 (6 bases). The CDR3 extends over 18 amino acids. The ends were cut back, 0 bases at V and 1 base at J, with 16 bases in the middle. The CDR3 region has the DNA TGTGCCAGCAGTTTAGCCTCCCAGGGTAGCGGTTCCTACAATGAGCAGTTCTTC. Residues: CASSLASQGSGSYNEQFF.

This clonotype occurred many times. Written as DNA, the CDR3 is TGTGCCATCAGTGGGCGGAATTCACCCCTCCACTTT. Its protein product is CAISGRNSPLHF. The J gene is TRBJ1-6, the V gene TRBV10-3; D is ambiguous. Germline V gene data show CDR1 as ENHRY and CDR2 as SYGVKD. V lost 4 bases to trimming and J lost 7 bases, with 5 bases between them. This CDR3 region has 12 residues.

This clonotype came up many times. The CDR3 sequence is CSVQGGTDTQYF. Here the CDR3 DNA reads TGCAGCGTTCAGGGCGGCACAGATACGCAGTATTTT. The chain uses TRBV29-1 and TRBJ2-3; the D gene is possibly TRBD1 (5 bases). V lost 5 bases and J lost 1, with 7 bases in between. This CDR3 has 12 residues. The V gene's germline CDR1 is SQVTM and CDR2 ANQGSEA.

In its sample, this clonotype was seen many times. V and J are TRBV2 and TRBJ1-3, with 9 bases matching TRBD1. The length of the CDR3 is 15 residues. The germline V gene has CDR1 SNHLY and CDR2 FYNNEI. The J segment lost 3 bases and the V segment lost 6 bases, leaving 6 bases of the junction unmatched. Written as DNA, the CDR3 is TGTGCCAGCAGCCCGACAGGGGGTTTTGGAAACACCATATATTTT. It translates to CASSPTGGFGNTIYF.

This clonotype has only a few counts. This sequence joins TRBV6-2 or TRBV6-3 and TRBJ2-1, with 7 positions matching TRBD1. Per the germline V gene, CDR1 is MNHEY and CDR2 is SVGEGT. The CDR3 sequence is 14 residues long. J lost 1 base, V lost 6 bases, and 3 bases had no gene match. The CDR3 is CASSQGQSYNEQFF. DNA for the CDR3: TGTGCCAGCAGCCAGGGACAGTCCTACAATGAGCAGTTCTTC.

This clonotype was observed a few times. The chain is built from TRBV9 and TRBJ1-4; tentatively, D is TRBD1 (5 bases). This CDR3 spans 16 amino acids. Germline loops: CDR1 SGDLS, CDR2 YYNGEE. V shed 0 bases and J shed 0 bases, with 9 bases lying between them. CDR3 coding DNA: TGTGCCAGCAGCGTAGCCCAGGGATCAACTAATGAAAAACTGTTTTTT. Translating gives CASSVAQGSTNEKLFF.